This record covers a single T cell receptor (beta chain). Sequencing used immunoSEQ multiplex PCR; TCRdb keeps in-frame clones, though not all of them. Here the sample spans over 250,000 clones, 75% to 90% being singletons. Seattle patients were enrolled during active infection and followed longitudinally. The sample comes from a study of blood T cell repertoires in COVID-19. The TCR comes from a woman between 70 and 85 years old with COVID-19, enrolled during active disease. The sequencing input was peripheral blood.

CDR3 sequence (DNA): TGTGCCAGCAGTTTTACGACAGTCAATGAGCAGTTCTTC. Its protein is CASSFTTVNEQFF. The chain employs TRBV9 and TRBJ2-1; tentative D call: TRBD1 (5 bases). Trimming stripped 5 bases from V and 6 bases from J, with 12 bases between. The length of the CDR3 is 13 residues. Looked up from germline, CDR1 is SGDLS and CDR2 is YYNGEE.